Below are 18 T cell receptor beta chains sequenced from a single sample in a study of blood T cells in healthy people across ages. A second PCR, run for about 7 to 11 cycles, used a sample-barcoded 5' primer plus a J-beta primer mix. TCRdb used MiXCR to reprocess the 5' RACE reads, holding one entry per CDR3 protein. The sample carries 1.5 million to 2 million distinct CDR3 sequences, around 36% recorded once. The specimen was blood. The receptors derive from a young woman in good health.

This clonotype has only a few counts. The chain links TRBV20-1 to TRBJ2-5; either TRBD1 or TRBD2 may fit D (5 bases each). The CDR3 spans 12 residues. Germline V CDR1 and CDR2: DFQATT, SNEGSKA (reference sequence). V gave up 2 bases and J gave up 5 bases, with 9 bases separating them. In nucleotides, the CDR3 is TGCAGTGCTAGACCCTGGGGGGAGACCCAGTACTTC. Its translation is CSARPWGETQYF.

The table lists this clonotype with a few counts. The chain combines TRBV4-2 with TRBJ2-1, with 9 bases matching TRBD2. V was clipped by 0 bases and J by 5 bases; unmatched bases: 8. The CDR3 runs to 17 residues. The germline gives CDR1 LGHNA, CDR2 YNFKEQ. CDR3 loop: CASSQDGLAGWDNEQFF. The CDR3 DNA reads TGTGCCAGCAGCCAAGATGGCCTAGCGGGATGGGACAATGAGCAGTTCTTC.

A note on this clonotype: One end of the junction fails to match germline, which may point to a read error. The chain joins TRBV4-1 to TRBJ2-1, with TRBD2 matching 9 bases. CDR1 is MGHRA and CDR2 is YSYEKL in the germline V gene. The length of the CDR3 is 16 residues. CDR3 DNA sequence: TGCGCCGGCAGCCAAGACGGTAGCGGGAGATACAATGAGCAGTTCTTC. Its protein product is CAGSQDGSGRYNEQFF.

This clonotype was seen more than once but under ten times. The chain links TRBV30 to TRBJ2-7; TRBD1 is a possible D gene (6 bases). CDR3 length: 12 residues. In germline, CDR1 is GTSNPN, CDR2 SVGIG (reference sequence). The V gene lost 4 bases and the J gene lost 0 bases, with 7 bases spanning the gap. CDR3 DNA sequence: TGTGCCTGGACAGGGGACTCCTACGAGCAGTACTTC. Protein: CAWTGDSYEQYF. The full variable domain, in which reference TRBV30 and TRBJ2-7 provide the parts outside the CDR3, is SQTIHQWPATLVQPVGSPLSLECTVEGTSNPNLYWYRQAAGRGLQLLFYSVGIGQISSEVPQNLSASRPQDRQFILSSKKLLLSDSGFYLCAWTGDSYEQYFGPGTRLTVT.

There are a few counts of this clonotype. DNA for the CDR3: TGCAGTGCTAGAGATAGCCTGACAGGTCCTACCAATGAGCAGTTCTTC. It translates to CSARDSLTGPTNEQFF. The gene calls are TRBV20-1 and TRBJ2-1, with D tentatively TRBD1 (6 bases). With 0 bases removed from V and 6 bases from J, the gap between germline ends came to 18 bases. The CDR3 is made up of 16 amino acids. Looked up from germline, CDR1 is DFQATT and CDR2 is SNEGSKA (reference sequence).

The J gene is TRBJ2-3, the V gene TRBV6-1, with TRBD2 matching 9 bases. CDR1 MNHNS and CDR2 SASEGT come from the germline V gene. The V gene end was trimmed by 8 bases and the J gene end by 4 bases; junction bases not matched to a gene: 10. The CDR3 extends over 15 amino acids. The CDR3 sequence: CASVRSGGTSDTQYF. Written as DNA, the CDR3 is TGTGCCAGCGTAAGGAGCGGGGGGACATCAGATACGCAGTATTTT.

This clonotype was observed a handful of times. J is TRBJ1-4 and V is TRBV3-1; D remains ambiguous. This CDR3 comprises 11 residues. Germline V gene lookup returns CDR1 LGHDT and CDR2 YNNKEL (reference sequence). Trimming stripped 1 base from V and 14 bases from J, with 8 bases between. The CDR3: CASSQGESLFF. CDR3 DNA: TGTGCCAGCAGCCAAGGTGAATCGCTGTTTTTT. Full variable domain (rest looked up from reference TRBV3-1 and TRBJ1-4): DTAVSQTPKYLVTQMGNDKSIKCEQNLGHDTMYWYKQDSKKFLKIMFSYNNKELIINETVPNRFSPKSPDKAHLNLHINSLELGDSAVYFCASSQGESLFFGSGTQLSVL.

This clonotype has more than one count but fewer than ten. The rearrangement joins TRBV6-1 to TRBJ1-6; the match to TRBD1 covers 9 bases. The CDR3 is 14 residues long. The trim removed 6 bases at V and 10 bases at J, leaving 7 bases unmatched. Germline CDR1 and CDR2: MNHNS and SASEGT. CDR3 amino acids: CASRPGTGYSPLHF. For the CDR3, the DNA is TGTGCCAGCAGGCCCGGGACAGGGTACTCACCCCTCCACTTT.

Note on this clonotype: A much larger clone is a single base away; this may be a read error. The J gene is TRBJ1-6, the V gene TRBV2, with D perhaps matching TRBD1 (5 bases). Trimming removed 8 bases at V and 10 bases at J, with 15 bases between. The CDR3 runs 13 residues. CDR1 SNHLY and CDR2 FYNNEI come from the germline V gene. The CDR3, as DNA: TGTGCCAGCGGCTGGGGCGGGGAATCACCCCTCCACTTT. Translation: CASGWGGESPLHF.

This clonotype was picked up a small number of times. This rearrangement joins TRBV5-6 to TRBJ2-2, with 11 bases fitting TRBD2. CDR3 length: 16 residues. Germline trimming cut 1 base from V and 4 bases from J; bases unmatched to any gene: 3. Germline V gene sequence: CDR1 SGHDT, CDR2 YYEEEE. CDR3 sequence: CASSLTGTSGTGELFF. The CDR3 nucleotides read TGTGCCAGCAGCTTGACTGGGACTAGCGGCACCGGGGAGCTGTTTTTT.

The V gene is TRBV7-8, the J gene TRBJ1-5; D uncertain. CDR3 size: 15 residues. The V gene lost 0 bases and the J gene lost 7 bases, with 13 bases spanning the gap. Germline V gives CDR1 SGHVS, CDR2 FQNEAQ. This CDR3 is CASSLARVGRQPQHF. The DNA of the CDR3 is TGTGCCAGCAGCTTAGCGAGGGTCGGTCGGCAGCCCCAGCATTTT.

Turning to this clonotype: This could be a read error, since a much larger clone is one nucleotide away. V gene TRBV29-1 combines with J gene TRBJ2-3, with 12 positions matching TRBD1. Looked up from germline, CDR1 is SQVTM and CDR2 is ANQGSEA. The CDR3 has 17 residues. The CDR3 region is CSAEARGQGASTDTQYF. The CDR3 nucleotides read TGCAGCGCTGAAGCCCGGGGACAGGGGGCATCAACAGATACGCAGTATTTT.

Concerning this clonotype: Its ends do not fully match the called genes, so a read error is possible. This chain uses TRBV27 with TRBJ1-5, with a possible D match to TRBD1 (6 bases). The CDR3 is 20 residues long. The germline CDR1 and CDR2 sequences are MNHEY and SMNVEV (reference sequence). The CDR3 sequence is CASSPNRGGMEGYSNQPQRF. Written as DNA, the CDR3 is TGTGCCAGCAGTCCCAACCGAGGGGGTATGGAAGGTTATAGCAATCAGCCCCAGCGTTTT.

This clonotype was observed a few times. The V and J genes are TRBV27 and TRBJ1-5; D uncertain. Trimming stripped 5 bases from V and 0 bases from J, with 20 bases between. The CDR3 covers 18 residues. The germline CDR1 and CDR2 sequences are MNHEY and SMNVEV (reference sequence). CDR3 in DNA: TGTGCCAGCAGTCCCTCCCTCATAGAGCTTAATAGCAATCAGCCCCAGCATTTT. Encoded protein: CASSPSLIELNSNQPQHF.

J is TRBJ1-2 and V is TRBV11-2; D not certain. V dropped 0 bases and J dropped 8 bases, with 10 bases sitting between them. The germline CDR1 and CDR2 sequences are SGHAT and FQNNGV. This CDR3 contains 13 residues. In DNA, the CDR3 is TGTGCCAGCAGCTTAGAACCAGGTGGAGGCTACACCTTC. It translates to CASSLEPGGGYTF.

This clonotype appeared a few times. V usage is TRBV5-1 and J usage is TRBJ2-2, with D possibly being TRBD1 (5 bases). V was clipped by 0 bases and J by 4 bases, with 10 bases between them. CDR3 length: 15 residues. Germline CDR1 and CDR2: SGHRS and YFSETQ. This chain's CDR3 is CASSLVGQSTGELFF. The CDR3 nucleotides read TGCGCCAGCAGCTTGGTGGGGCAGAGCACCGGGGAGCTGTTTTTT.

The chain joins TRBV12-3 or TRBV12-4 to TRBJ1-2, with a possible D match to TRBD1 (5 bases). Trimming removed 7 bases at V and 3 bases at J, with 18 bases between. The CDR3 runs 15 residues. The CDR3 DNA sequence: TGTGCCAGCAACCCCGGCTCAGGGTACTACTATGGCTACACCTTC. Its translation: CASNPGSGYYYGYTF.

This clonotype was recorded a few times. The genes are TRBV25-1 and TRBJ2-7; 8 bases agree with TRBD2. The CDR3 contains 14 residues. Germline CDR1 reads MGHDK; CDR2 reads SYGVNS. J gave up 4 bases and V 2 bases, and 4 bases lay outside the gene matches. Written as DNA, the CDR3 is TGTGCCAGCAGTGAAGGTAGCGGGGCGTACGAGCAGTACTTC. This gives the protein CASSEGSGAYEQYF.